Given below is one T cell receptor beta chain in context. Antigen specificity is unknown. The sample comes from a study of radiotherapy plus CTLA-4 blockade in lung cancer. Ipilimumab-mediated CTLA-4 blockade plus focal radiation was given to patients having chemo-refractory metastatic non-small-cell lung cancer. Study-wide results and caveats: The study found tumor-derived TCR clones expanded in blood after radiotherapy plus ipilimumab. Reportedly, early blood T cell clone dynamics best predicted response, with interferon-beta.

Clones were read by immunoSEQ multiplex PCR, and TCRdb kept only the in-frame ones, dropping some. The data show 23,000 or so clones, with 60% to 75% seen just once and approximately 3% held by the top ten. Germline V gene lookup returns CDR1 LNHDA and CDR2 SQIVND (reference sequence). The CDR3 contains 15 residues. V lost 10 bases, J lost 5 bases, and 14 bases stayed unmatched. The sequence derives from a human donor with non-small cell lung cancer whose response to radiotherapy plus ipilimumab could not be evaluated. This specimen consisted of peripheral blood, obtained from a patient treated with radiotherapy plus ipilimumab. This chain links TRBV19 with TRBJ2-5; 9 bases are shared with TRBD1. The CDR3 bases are TGTGCCACTTCTAACAGGGGGCCGTGGCTGGAGACCCAGTACTTC. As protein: CATSNRGPWLETQYF.